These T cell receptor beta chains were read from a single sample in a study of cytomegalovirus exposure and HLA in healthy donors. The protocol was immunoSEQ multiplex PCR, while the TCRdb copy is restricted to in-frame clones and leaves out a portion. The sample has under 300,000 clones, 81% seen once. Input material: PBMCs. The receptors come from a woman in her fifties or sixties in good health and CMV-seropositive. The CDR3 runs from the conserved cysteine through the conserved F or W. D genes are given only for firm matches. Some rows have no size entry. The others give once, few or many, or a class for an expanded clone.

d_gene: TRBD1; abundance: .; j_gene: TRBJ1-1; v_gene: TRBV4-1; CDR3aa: CASSQEDRGWMNTEAFF; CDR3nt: TGCGCCAGCAGCCAAGAAGACAGGGGGTGGATGAACACTGAAGCTTTCTTT
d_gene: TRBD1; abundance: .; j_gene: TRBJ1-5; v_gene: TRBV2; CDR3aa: CASSPDRNQPQHF; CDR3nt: TGTGCCAGCAGCCCGGACAGGAATCAGCCCCAGCATTTT
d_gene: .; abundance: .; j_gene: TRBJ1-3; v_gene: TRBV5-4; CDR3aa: CASSFNPPGGISGNTIYF; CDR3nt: TGTGCCAGCAGCTTCAATCCTCCTGGCGGGATCTCTGGAAACACCATATATTTT
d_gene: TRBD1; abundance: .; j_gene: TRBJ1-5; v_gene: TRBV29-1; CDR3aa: CSVIRGQNQPQHF; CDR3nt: TGCAGCGTTATCAGGGGGCAGAATCAGCCCCAGCATTTT
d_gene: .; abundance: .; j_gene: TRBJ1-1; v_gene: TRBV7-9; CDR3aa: CSSSLAEGFTEAFF; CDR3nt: TGTTCCAGCAGCTTGGCGGAGGGTTTCACTGAAGCTTTCTTT
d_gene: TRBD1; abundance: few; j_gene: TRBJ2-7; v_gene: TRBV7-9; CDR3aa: CASSLAQGDPYEQYF; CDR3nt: TGTGCCAGCAGCTTAGCGCAGGGGGACCCCTACGAGCAGTACTTC
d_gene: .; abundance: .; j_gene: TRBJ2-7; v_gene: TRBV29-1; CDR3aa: CSVEAFEGGLDYEQYF; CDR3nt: TGCAGCGTTGAAGCCTTCGAGGGGGGGCTCGACTACGAGCAGTACTTC
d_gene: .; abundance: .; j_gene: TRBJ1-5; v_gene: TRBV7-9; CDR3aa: CASSLGRIGAFNQPQHF; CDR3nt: TGTGCCAGCAGCTTAGGTAGAATTGGGGCCTTTAATCAGCCCCAGCATTTT
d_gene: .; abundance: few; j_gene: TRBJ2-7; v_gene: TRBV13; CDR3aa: CASSLVSSYEQYF; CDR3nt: TGTGCCAGCAGCTTAGTGAGCTCCTACGAGCAGTACTTC
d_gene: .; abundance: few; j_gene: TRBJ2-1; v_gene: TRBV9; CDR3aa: CASSVAPAPGYNEQFF; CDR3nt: TGTGCCAGCAGCGTAGCCCCGGCCCCAGGCTACAATGAGCAGTTCTTC
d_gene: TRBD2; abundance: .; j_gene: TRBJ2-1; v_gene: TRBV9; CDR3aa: CASSRYSRTSGSRGDNEQFF; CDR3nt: TGTGCCAGCAGCCGTTATTCTAGGACTAGCGGGAGTAGAGGGGACAATGAGCAGTTCTTC
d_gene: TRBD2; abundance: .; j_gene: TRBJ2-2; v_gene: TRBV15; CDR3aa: CATSKLAGGNTGELFF; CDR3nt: TGTGCCACCAGCAAACTAGCGGGGGGTAACACCGGGGAGCTGTTTTTT